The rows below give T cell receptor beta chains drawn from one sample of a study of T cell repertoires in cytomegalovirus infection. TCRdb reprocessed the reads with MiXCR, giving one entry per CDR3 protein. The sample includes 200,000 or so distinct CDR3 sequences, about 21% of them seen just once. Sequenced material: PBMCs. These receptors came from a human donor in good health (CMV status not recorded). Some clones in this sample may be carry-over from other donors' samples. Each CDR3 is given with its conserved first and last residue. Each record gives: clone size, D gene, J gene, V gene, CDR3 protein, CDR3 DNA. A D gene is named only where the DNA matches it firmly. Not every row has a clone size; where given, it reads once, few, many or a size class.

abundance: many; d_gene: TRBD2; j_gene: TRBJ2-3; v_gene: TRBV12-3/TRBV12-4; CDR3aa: CASSLDTSGSTDTQYF; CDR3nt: TGTGCCAGCAGTCTGGATACTAGCGGGAGCACAGATACGCAGTATTTT
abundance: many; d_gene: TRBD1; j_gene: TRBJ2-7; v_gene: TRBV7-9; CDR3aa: CASSSDPAGGGISYEQYF; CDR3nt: TGTGCCAGCAGCTCGGACCCCGCAGGGGGCGGAATATCATACGAGCAGTACTTC
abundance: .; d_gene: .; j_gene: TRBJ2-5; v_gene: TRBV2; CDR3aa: CASMRALGGRGETQYF; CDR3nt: TGTGCCAGCATGAGGGCTCTAGGGGGGAGGGGCGAGACCCAGTACTTC
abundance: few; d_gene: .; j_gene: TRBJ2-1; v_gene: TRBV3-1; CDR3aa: CASSPARFSYNEQFF; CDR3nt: TGTGCCAGCAGCCCAGCCAGATTCTCCTACAATGAGCAGTTCTTC
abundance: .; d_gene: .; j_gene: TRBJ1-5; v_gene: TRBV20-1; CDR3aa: CSARRGGDQPQHF; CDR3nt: TGCAGTGCTAGAAGAGGGGGAGATCAGCCCCAGCATTTT
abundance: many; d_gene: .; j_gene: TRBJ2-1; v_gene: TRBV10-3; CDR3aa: CAISESGRDNEQFF; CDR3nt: TGTGCCATCAGTGAGTCCGGCAGGGACAATGAGCAGTTCTTC
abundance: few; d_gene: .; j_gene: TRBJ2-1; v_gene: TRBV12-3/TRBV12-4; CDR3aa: CASSLTEGRNEQFF; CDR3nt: TGTGCCAGCAGTTTAACGGAGGGCCGTAATGAGCAGTTCTTC
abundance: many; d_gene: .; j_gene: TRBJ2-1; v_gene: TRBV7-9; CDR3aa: CASSLVSKGQFF; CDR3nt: TGTGCCAGCAGCTTAGTCAGCAAGGGGCAGTTCTTC
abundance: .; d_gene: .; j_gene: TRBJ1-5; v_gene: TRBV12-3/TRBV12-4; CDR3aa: CASSWQGDQPQHF; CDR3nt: TGTGCCAGCAGTTGGCAGGGCGATCAGCCCCAGCATTTT
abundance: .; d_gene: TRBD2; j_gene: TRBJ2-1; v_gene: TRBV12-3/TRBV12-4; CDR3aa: CASSSAAGLAGGFSYNEQFF; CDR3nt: TGTGCCAGCAGTTCAGCCGCGGGACTAGCGGGAGGGTTTTCCTACAATGAGCAGTTCTTC
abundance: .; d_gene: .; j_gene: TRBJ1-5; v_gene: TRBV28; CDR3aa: CASRAGLAGNRPQHF; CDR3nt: TGTGCCAGCAGGGCGGGATTAGCAGGCAATCGGCCCCAGCATTTT
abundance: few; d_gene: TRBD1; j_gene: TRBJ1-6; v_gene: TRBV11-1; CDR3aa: CASSLDRAHASPLHF; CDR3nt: TGTGCCAGCAGCCTCGACAGGGCCCACGCCTCACCCCTCCACTTT
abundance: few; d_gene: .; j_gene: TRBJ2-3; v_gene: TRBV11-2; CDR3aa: CASSFRPETADTDTQYF; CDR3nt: TGTGCCAGCAGCTTCCGTCCGGAGACAGCAGACACAGATACGCAGTATTTT
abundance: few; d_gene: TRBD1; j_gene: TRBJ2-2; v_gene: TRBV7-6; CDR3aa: CASSPVGQETNTGELFF; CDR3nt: TGTGCCAGCAGCCCCGTTGGACAGGAGACGAACACCGGGGAGCTGTTTTTT
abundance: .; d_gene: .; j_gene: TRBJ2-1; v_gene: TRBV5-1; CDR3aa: CASSLSGMGGNEQFF; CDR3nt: TGCGCCAGCAGCCTCTCGGGTATGGGAGGTAATGAGCAGTTCTTC
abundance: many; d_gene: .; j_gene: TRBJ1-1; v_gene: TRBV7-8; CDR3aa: CASSEDSGGLRTEAFF; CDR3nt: TGTGCCAGCAGTGAGGACAGCGGTGGGTTGCGCACTGAAGCTTTCTTT
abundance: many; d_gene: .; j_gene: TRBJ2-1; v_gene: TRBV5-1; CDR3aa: CASRPTTWSDEQFF; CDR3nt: TGCGCCAGCAGGCCTACCACTTGGTCAGATGAGCAGTTCTTC
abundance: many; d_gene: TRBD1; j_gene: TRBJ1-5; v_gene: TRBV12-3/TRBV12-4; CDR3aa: CASSRDRGRNQPQHF; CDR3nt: TGTGCCAGCAGTCGGGACAGGGGGAGAAATCAGCCCCAGCATTTT
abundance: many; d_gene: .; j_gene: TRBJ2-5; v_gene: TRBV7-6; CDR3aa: CASSLIDSRGETQYF; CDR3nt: TGTGCCAGCAGTTTAATAGATTCAAGGGGGGAGACCCAGTACTTC
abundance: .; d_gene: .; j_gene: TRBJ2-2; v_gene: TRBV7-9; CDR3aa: CASSGFLAFPTGELFF; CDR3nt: TGTGCCAGCAGCGGGTTCCTAGCATTTCCCACCGGGGAGCTGTTTTTT
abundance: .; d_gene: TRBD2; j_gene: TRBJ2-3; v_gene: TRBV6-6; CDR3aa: CASSPGGGNPTDTQYF; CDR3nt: TGTGCCAGCAGCCCGGGAGGGGGGAACCCCACAGATACGCAGTATTTT
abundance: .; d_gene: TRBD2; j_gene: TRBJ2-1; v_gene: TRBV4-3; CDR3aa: CASSQPGTSDRGYNEQFF; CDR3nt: TGCGCCAGCAGCCAGCCCGGGACTAGCGACCGAGGTTACAATGAGCAGTTCTTC
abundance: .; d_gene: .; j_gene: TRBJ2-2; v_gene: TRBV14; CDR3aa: CASSQALRARGTGELFF; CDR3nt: TGTGCCAGCAGCCAGGCCTTAAGGGCCCGAGGGACCGGGGAGCTGTTTTTT
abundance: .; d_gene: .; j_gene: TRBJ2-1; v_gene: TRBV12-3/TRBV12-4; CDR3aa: CASSLDGSDEQFF; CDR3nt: TGTGCCAGCAGTTTAGATGGCTCTGATGAGCAGTTCTTC
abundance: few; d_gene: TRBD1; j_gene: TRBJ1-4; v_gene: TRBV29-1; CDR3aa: CSVAQGPVEKLFF; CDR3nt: TGCAGCGTCGCACAGGGGCCGGTCGAAAAACTGTTTTTT
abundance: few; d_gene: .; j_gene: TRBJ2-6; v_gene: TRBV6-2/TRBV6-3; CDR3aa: CASSYGFSGANVLTF; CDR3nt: TGTGCCAGCAGTTACGGATTCTCTGGGGCCAACGTCCTGACTTTC
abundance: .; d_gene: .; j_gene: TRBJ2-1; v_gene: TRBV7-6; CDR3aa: CASSLSPGLGDSEQFF; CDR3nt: TGTGCTAGCAGCTTATCCCCGGGACTAGGGGACAGTGAGCAGTTCTTC
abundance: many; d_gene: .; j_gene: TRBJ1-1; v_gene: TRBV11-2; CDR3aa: CASSLDPSFSTEAFF; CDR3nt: TGTGCCAGCAGCTTAGATCCCAGCTTCAGCACTGAAGCTTTCTTT
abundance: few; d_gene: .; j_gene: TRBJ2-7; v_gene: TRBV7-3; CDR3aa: CASSLRQVTSYEQYF; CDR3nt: TGTGCCAGCAGCTTAAGACAGGTTACCTCCTACGAGCAGTACTTC
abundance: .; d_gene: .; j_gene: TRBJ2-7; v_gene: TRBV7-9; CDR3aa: CASSLLGSYEQYF; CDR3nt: TGTGCCAGCAGTCTACTTGGATCCTACGAGCAGTACTTC